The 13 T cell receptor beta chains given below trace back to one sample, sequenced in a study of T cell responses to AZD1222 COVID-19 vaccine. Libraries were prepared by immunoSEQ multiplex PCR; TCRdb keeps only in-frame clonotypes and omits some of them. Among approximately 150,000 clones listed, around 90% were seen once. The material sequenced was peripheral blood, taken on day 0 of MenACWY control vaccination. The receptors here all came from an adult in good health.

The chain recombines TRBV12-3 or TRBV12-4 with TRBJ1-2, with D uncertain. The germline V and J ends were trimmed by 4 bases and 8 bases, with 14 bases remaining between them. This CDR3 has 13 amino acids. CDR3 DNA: TGTGCCAGCAGTTCCTCTGCGGGCGGGGGCTACACCTTC. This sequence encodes CASSSSAGGGYTF.

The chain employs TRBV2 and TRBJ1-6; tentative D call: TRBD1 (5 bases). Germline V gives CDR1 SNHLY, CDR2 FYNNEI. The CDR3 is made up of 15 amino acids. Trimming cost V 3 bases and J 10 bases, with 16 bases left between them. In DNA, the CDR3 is TGTGCCAGCAGTGATGTGGGGCTACGGGGGTCACCCCTCCACTTT. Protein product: CASSDVGLRGSPLHF.

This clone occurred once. The CDR3 protein is CASSSGTESYEQYF. The CDR3 region has the DNA TGTGCCAGTAGCTCGGGGACGGAATCCTACGAGCAGTACTTC. This sequence joins TRBV19 and TRBJ2-7; D possibly uses TRBD1 or TRBD2 (5 bases each). The germline gives CDR1 LNHDA, CDR2 SQIVND (reference sequence). Trimming removed 6 bases at V and 1 base at J, with 13 bases between. The CDR3 runs 14 residues.

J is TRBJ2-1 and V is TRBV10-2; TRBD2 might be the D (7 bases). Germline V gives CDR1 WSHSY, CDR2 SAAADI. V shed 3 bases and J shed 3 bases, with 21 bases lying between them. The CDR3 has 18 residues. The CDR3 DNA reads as TGCGCCAGCAGTGACCCCGGGGGCGGGAGTCGTGACTACAATGAGCAGTTCTTC. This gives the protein CASSDPGGGSRDYNEQFF.

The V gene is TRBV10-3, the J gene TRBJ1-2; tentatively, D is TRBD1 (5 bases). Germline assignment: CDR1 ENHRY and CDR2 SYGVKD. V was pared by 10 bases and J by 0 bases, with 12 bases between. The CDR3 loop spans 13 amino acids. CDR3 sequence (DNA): TGTGCCACCGGGAGGGGTGCTAACTATGGCTACACCTTC. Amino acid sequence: CATGRGANYGYTF.

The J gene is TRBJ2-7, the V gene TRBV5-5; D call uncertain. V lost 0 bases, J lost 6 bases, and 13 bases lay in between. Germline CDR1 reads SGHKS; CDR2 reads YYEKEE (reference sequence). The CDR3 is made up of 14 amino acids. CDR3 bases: TGTGCCAGCAGCTTGGATTGGGGATCGGGCGAGCAGTACTTC. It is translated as CASSLDWGSGEQYF.

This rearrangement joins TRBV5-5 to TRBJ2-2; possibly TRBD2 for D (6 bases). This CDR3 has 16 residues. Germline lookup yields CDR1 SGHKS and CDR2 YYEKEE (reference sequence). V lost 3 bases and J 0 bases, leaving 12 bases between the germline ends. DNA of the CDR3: TGTGCCAGCAGCTCAACCGGGACTCCGAACACCGGGGAGCTGTTTTTT. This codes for CASSSTGTPNTGELFF. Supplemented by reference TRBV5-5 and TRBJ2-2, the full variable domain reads DAGVTQSPTHLIKTRGQQVTLRCSPISGHKSVSWYQQVLGQGPQFIFQYYEKEERGRGNFPDRFSARQFPNYSSELNVNALLLGDSALYLCASSSTGTPNTGELFFGEGSRLTVL.

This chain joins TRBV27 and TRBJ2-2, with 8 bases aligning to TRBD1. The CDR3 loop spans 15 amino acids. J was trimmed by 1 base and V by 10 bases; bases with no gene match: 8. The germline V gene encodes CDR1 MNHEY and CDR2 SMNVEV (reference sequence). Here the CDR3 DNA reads TGTGCCACCACTCAGGGGACAGGGAACACCGGGGAGCTGTTTTTT. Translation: CATTQGTGNTGELFF.

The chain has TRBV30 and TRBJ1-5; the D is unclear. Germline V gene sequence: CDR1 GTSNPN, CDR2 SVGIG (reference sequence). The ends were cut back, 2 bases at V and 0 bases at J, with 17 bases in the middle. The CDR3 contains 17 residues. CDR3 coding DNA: TGTGCCTGGAGTCCACGACTGAGCTCCTATAGCAATCAGCCCCAGCATTTT. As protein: CAWSPRLSSYSNQPQHF.

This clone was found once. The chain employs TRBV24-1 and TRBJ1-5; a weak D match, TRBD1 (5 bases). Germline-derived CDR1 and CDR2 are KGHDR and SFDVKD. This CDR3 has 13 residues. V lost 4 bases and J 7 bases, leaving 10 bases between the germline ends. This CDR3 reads CATSDGGWQPQHF. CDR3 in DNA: TGTGCCACCAGTGACGGGGGTTGGCAGCCCCAGCATTTT.

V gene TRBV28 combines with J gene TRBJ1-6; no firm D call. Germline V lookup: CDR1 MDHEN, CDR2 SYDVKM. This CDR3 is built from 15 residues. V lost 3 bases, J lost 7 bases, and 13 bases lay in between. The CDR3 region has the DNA TGTGCCAGCAGTTTCTTGGGTCTAAGAAATTCACCCCTCCACTTT. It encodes CASSFLGLRNSPLHF.

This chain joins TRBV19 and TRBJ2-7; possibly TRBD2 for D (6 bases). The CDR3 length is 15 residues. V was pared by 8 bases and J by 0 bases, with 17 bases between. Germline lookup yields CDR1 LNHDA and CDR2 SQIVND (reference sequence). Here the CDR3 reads CASGEARGSSYEQYF. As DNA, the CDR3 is TGTGCCAGTGGTGAGGCGCGGGGCAGCTCCTACGAGCAGTACTTC.

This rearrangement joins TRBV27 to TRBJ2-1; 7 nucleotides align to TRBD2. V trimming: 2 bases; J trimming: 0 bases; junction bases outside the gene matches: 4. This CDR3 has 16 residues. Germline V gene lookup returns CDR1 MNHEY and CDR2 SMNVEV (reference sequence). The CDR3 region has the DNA TGTGCCAGCAGTTTAATCGGGACTACCTCCTACAATGAGCAGTTCTTC. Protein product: CASSLIGTTSYNEQFF.